This T cell receptor (beta chain) was identified during a study of memory CD4+ T cells and cytomegalovirus serostatus. Study at large: Of the healthy Belgian adults, 9 were CMV seropositive and about 24 seronegative.

The CDR3 totals 12 residues. Trimming left V 6 bases short and J 5 bases short, with 7 bases between. Germline values: CDR1 SGHTA, CDR2 FQGTGA. The sort gate was single viable CD3+CD4+CD8-CD45RO+ cells for memory CD4+ T cells. CMV serostatus came from serum IgG against pp150, pp28, p38, p52. With regard to this clone: Antigen unknown.

Whole-study results and caveats: Median bootstrapped AUC for CMV status was about 0.96 originally, 0.75 to 0.91 US-trained. Suggested: most of the CMV-linked TCR signature lies in CD4+ memory cells.

Assay: immunoSEQ multiplex PCR; the TCRdb copy retains only in-frame clones and omits some. Among 75,000 to 90,000 clones, less than 90% were seen once, and the ten largest hold around 0.78%. Sequencing input: memory CD4+ T cells from blood. The TCR originated in an adult in good health and CMV-seronegative. V and J are TRBV7-3 and TRBJ2-2, with D tentatively TRBD1 (5 bases). The CDR3 sequence is CASRQGTGELFF. CDR3 bases: TGTGCCAGCAGGCAGGGAACCGGGGAGCTGTTTTTT.